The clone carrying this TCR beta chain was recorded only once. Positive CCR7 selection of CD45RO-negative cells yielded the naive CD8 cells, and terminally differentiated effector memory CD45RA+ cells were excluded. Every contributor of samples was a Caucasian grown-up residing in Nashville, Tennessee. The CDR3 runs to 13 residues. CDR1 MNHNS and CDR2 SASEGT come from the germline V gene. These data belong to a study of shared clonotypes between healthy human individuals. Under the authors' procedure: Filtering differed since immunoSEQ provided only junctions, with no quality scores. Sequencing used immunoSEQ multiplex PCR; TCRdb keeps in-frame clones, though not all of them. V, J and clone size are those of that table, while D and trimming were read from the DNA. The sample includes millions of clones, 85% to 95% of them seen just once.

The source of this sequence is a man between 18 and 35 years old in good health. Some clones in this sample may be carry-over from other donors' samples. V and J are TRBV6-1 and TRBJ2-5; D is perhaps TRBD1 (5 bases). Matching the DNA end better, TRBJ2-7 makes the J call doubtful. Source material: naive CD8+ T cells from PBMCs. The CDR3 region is CASRWGNSYEQYF. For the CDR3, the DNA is TGTGCCAGCAGGTGGGGCAACTCCTACGAGCAGTACTTC.